These T cell receptor beta chains were read from a single sample in a study of graft-versus-host responses after intestinal transplantation. These receptors' antigens are unknown. Produced via immunoSEQ multiplex PCR; TCRdb's table is partial and in-frame only. This table has 39,000 or so clones, 93% appearing once. The specimen comprised unstimulated CD8+ T cells sorted from spleen or lymph node cells, sampled before transplant. The receptors stem from a human donor who was the organ donor for an intestinal transplant. CDR3s include the opening cysteine and the closing phenylalanine or tryptophan. Clone sizes are given selectively: once, few, many, or a class where the clone is expanded.

. TRBJ2-2 TRBV15 CATSRDGDRVFTGELLF
few TRBJ2-5 TRBV19 CASSISGDLETQYF
. TRBJ1-1 TRBV6-1 CASGWLEVAFF
. TRBJ2-1 TRBV7-6 CASSLVAGAAYNEQFF
. TRBJ2-7 TRBV28 CASSLISGRAGASYEQYF
. TRBJ2-3 TRBV19 CARGGDPHSGASTDTQYF
. TRBJ2-3 TRBV4-1 CASSQYGGSSIRNAVKTGTQYF
. TRBJ1-1 TRBV4-1 CASSSEGVNTEAFF
once TRBJ1-6 TRBV4-1 CASSSGDRGVSPLHF
. TRBJ2-7 TRBV28 CASSLYPSIEQYF
once TRBJ2-1 TRBV13 CASSLRTFSGAYNNEQFF
. TRBJ2-1 TRBV27 CASSLSGGNEQFF
. TRBJ2-1 TRBV27 CASSWGGRNEQFF
. TRBJ2-3 TRBV5-5 CASSLVGLVTDTQYF
. TRBJ1-3 TRBV6-5 CASSYVRSSGNTIYF
. TRBJ2-1 TRBV19 CASSKVGFNEQFF